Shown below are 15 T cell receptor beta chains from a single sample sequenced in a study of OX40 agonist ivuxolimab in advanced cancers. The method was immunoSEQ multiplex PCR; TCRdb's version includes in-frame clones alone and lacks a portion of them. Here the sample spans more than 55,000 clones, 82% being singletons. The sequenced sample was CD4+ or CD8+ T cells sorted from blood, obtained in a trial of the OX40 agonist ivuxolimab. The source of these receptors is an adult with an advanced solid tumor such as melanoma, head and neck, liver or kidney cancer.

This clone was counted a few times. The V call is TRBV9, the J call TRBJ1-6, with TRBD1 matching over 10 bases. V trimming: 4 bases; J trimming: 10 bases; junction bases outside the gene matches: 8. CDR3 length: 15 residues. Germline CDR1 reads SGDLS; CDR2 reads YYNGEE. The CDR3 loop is CASSPGDRGGSPLHF. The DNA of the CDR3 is TGTGCCAGCAGCCCAGGGGACAGGGGTGGATCACCCCTCCACTTT.

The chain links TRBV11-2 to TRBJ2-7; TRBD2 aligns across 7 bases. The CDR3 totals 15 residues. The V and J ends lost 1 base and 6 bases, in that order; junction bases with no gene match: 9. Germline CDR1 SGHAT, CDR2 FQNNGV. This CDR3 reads CASSLVGGPNIEQYF. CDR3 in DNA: TGTGCCAGCAGCTTAGTGGGAGGGCCAAATATCGAGCAGTACTTC. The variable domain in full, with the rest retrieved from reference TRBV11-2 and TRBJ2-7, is EAGVAQSPRYKIIEKRQSVAFWCNPISGHATLYWYQQILGQGPKLLIQFQNNGVVDDSQLPKDRFSAERLKGVDSTLKIQPAKLEDSAVYLCASSLVGGPNIEQYFGPGTRLTVT.

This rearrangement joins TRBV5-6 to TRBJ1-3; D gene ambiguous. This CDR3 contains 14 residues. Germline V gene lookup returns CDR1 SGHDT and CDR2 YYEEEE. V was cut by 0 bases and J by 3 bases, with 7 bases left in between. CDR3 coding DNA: TGTGCCAGCAGCTTGGAGGGTTATGGAAACACCATATATTTT. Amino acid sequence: CASSLEGYGNTIYF.

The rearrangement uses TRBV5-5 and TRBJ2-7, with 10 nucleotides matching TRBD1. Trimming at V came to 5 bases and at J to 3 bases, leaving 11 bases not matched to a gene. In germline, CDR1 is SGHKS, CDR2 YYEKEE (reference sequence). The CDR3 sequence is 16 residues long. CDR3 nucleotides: TGTGCCAGCAGGAATCAGGATGGGACAGGGGACTACGAGCAGTACTTC. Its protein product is CASRNQDGTGDYEQYF.

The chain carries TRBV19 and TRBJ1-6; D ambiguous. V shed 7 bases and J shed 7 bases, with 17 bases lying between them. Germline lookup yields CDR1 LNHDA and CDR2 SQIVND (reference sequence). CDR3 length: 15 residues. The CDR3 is CASTSSPNRNSPLHF. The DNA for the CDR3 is TGTGCCAGTACGTCCAGCCCGAACCGGAATTCACCCCTCCACTTT.

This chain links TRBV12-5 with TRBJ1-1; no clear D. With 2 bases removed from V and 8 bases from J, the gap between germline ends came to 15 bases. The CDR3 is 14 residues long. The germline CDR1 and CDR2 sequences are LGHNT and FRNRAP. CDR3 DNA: TGTGCTAGTGGTTTGAGTCCTCAGGTACCCGAAGCTTTCTTT. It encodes CASGLSPQVPEAFF. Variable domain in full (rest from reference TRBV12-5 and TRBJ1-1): DARVTQTPRHKVTEMGQEVTMRCQPILGHNTVFWYRQTMMQGLELLAYFRNRAPLDDSGMPKDRFSAEMPDATLATLKIQPSEPRDSAVYFCASGLSPQVPEAFFGQGTRLTVV.

The CDR3 here is CSVDFRATSYNEQFF. CDR3 nucleotide sequence: TGCAGCGTCGATTTCAGGGCAACCTCCTACAATGAGCAGTTCTTC. V is TRBV29-1 and J is TRBJ2-1; possible D gene TRBD1, 5 bases. Per the germline V gene, CDR1 is SQVTM and CDR2 is ANQGSEA. The germline V and J ends were trimmed by 6 bases and 0 bases, with 15 bases remaining between them. The CDR3 loop spans 15 amino acids.

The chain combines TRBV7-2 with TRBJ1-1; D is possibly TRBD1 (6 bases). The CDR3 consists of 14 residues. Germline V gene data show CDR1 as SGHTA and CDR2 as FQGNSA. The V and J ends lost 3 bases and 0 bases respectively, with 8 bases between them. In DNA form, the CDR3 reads TGTGCCAGCAGCTTGGACAGAGTGAACACTGAAGCTTTCTTT. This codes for CASSLDRVNTEAFF. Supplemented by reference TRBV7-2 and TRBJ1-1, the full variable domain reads GAGVSQSPSNKVTEKGKDVELRCDPISGHTALYWYRQSLGQGLEFLIYFQGNSAPDKSGLPSDRFSAERTGGSVSTLTIQRTQQEDSAVYLCASSLDRVNTEAFFGQGTRLTVV.

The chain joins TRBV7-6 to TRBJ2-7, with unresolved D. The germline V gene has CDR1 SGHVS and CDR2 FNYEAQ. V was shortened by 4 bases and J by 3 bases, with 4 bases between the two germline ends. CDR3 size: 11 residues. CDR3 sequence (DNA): TGTGCCAGCAGCTCCCTCTACGAGCAGTACTTC. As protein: CASSSLYEQYF.

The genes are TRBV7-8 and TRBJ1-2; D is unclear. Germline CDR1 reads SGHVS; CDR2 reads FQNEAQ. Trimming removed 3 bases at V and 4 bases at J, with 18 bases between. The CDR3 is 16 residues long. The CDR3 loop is CASSFTPGAGLYGYTF. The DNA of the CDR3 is TGTGCCAGCAGCTTTACCCCGGGAGCAGGACTCTATGGCTACACCTTC.

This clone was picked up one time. CDR3 loop: CASSYSEDRGSRAFF. The CDR3 DNA reads as TGTGCCAGCAGTTACTCCGAGGACAGGGGAAGCCGAGCTTTCTTT. The V call is TRBV6-5, the J call TRBJ1-1; 9 bases agree with TRBD1. This CDR3 is built from 15 residues. CDR1 MNHEY and CDR2 SVGAGI come from the germline V gene. The trim removed 0 bases at V and 10 bases at J, leaving 9 bases unmatched.

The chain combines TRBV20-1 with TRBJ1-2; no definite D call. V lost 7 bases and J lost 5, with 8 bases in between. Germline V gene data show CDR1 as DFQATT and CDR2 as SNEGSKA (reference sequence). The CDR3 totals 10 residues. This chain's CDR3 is CSVFEYGYTF. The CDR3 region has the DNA TGCAGTGTCTTTGAATATGGCTACACCTTC.

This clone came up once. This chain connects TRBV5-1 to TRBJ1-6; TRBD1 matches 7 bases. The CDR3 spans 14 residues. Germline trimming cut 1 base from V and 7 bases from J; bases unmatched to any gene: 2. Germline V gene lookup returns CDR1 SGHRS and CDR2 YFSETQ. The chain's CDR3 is CASSLMTGNSPLHF. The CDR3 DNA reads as TGCGCCAGCAGCTTGATGACAGGGAATTCACCCCTCCACTTT.

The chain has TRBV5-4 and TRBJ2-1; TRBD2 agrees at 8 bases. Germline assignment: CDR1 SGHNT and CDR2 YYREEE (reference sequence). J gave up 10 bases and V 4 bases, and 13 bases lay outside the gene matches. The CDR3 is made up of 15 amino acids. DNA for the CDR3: TGTGCCAGCAGCGGCGCGGGACTAGGAGGTGGGGAGCAGTTCTTC. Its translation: CASSGAGLGGGEQFF.

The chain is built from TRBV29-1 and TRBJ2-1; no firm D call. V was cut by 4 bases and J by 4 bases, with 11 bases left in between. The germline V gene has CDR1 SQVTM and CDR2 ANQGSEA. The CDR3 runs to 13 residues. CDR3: CSVARSRYNEQFF. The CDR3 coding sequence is TGCAGCGTTGCGCGGAGCAGGTACAATGAGCAGTTCTTC.